The TCR beta chain under discussion was sequenced for a study of OX40 agonist ivuxolimab in advanced cancers. Study background: Ivuxolimab was delivered to patients intravenously every 2 weeks at doses spanning 0.01 to 10 mg/kg.

The investigators sampled blood at baseline, at cycle 4 day 1, and at cycle 7 day 1. Study-level points and caveats: Clonal expansion from baseline to week 6 occurred in both CD4+ and CD8+ T cells. Low normalized T-cell clonal expansion also characterized some of the nonresponders.

Sequencing used immunoSEQ multiplex PCR; TCRdb keeps in-frame clones, though not all of them. The sample shows roughly 40,000 clones, around 82% of them seen only once. Comments on this clone: Its target is not known.

This CDR3 is 13 amino acids long. Germline V gives CDR1 SGDLS, CDR2 YYNGEE. Trimming shortened V by 0 bases and J by 4 bases, and 4 bases separated the two germline ends. This material consisted of CD4+ or CD8+ T cells sorted from blood, taken in a trial of the OX40 agonist ivuxolimab. The sequence came from an adult with an advanced solid tumor such as melanoma, head and neck, liver or kidney cancer. This chain connects TRBV9 to TRBJ2-2, with D unresolved. The CDR3 protein is CASSVGATGELFF. The CDR3 DNA reads as TGTGCCAGCAGCGTAGGTGCCACCGGGGAGCTGTTTTTT.